Reported below is one T cell receptor (beta chain). Its antigen is not identified. The CDR3 spans 15 residues. CDR1 and CDR2 from the germline V gene are SQVTM and ANQGSEA. The study sorted every CD8+ T cell subset in triplicate at 300,000 cells each. UMI-labeled 5' RACE yielded the TRB cDNA libraries. TCRdb reprocessed the 5' RACE reads, keeping one entry per CDR3 protein, no DNA. Its table lists some 120,000 distinct CDR3 sequences. These data belong to a study of CXCR3-negative and CXCR3-positive naive CD8 T cells. Study overall: With about 1.5 +/- 0.3 million reads per library, the TRB reads numbered about 135 million in total. Study-wide results and limits: Compared with CXCR3-negative naive cells, CXCR3-positive naive cells showed more hydrophobic TRB CDR3s. Diversity was high in both naive subsets and much lower in memory cells.

The chain joins TRBV29-1 to TRBJ1-2; TCRdb calls TRBD1, which cannot be checked without DNA. This TCR was recovered from a human donor in good health. Some clones in this sample may be carry-over from other donors' samples. The specimen was naive CXCR3+ CD8+ T cells from blood. Subset specified: CD45RO-CCR7+CD27+CD95- naive CD8+ T cells expressing CXCR3 (TNR3+). The CDR3: CSVASGQGFNYGYTF.